The 2 T cell receptor beta chains below come from one sample, sequenced in a study of cytomegalovirus exposure and HLA in healthy donors. The PCR had 60 Vbeta and 13 Jbeta primers. Profiling relied on immunoSEQ multiplex PCR, and the TCRdb table lists in-frame clones only, not all of them. Of approximately 100,000 clones listed, roughly 70% are singletons. The sequenced sample was PBMCs. The receptor source for this set is a man aged 35 to 55 in good health and CMV-seropositive.

The rearrangement links TRBV7-2 to TRBJ2-3, with 12 bases identical to TRBD2. The CDR3 length is 19 residues. Germline V CDR1 and CDR2: SGHTA, FQGNSA. V was clipped by 3 bases and J by 0 bases; unmatched bases: 10. CDR3 coding DNA: TGTGCCAGCAGCTTGGGACTAGCGGGTGGTTCCTTAAGCACAGATACGCAGTATTTT. Residues: CASSLGLAGGSLSTDTQYF.

This clone was picked up one time. This chain joins TRBV9 and TRBJ1-1; weak D call: TRBD1 (6 bases). V shed 3 bases and J shed 1 base, with 7 bases lying between them. CDR3 size: 13 residues. Germline loops: CDR1 SGDLS, CDR2 YYNGEE. CDR3 in amino acids: CASSEQGNTEAFF. CDR3 nucleotide sequence: TGTGCCAGCAGCGAACAGGGGAACACTGAAGCTTTCTTT.